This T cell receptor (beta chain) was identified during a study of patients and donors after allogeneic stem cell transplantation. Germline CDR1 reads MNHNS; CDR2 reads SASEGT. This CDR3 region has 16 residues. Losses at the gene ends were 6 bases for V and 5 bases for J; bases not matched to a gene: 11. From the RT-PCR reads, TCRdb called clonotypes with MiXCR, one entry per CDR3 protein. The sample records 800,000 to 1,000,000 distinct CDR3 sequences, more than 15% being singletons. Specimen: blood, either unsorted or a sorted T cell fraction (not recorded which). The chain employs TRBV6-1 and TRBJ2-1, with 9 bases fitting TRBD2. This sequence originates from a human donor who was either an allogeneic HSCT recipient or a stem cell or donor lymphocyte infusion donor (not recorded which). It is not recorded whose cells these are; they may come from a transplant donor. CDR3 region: CASRSGTSRWNNEQFF. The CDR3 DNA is TGTGCCAGCAGAAGCGGGACTAGCCGGTGGAACAATGAGCAGTTCTTC.